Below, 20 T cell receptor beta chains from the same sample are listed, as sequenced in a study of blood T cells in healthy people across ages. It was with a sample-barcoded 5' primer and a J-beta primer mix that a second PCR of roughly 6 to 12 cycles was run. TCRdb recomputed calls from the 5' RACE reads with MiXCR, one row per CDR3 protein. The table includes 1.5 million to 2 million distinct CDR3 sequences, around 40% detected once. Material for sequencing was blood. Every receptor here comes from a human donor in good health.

This CDR3 reads CASSQDSTEYNEQFF. The DNA of the CDR3 is TGCGCCAGCAGCCAAGATAGTACAGAATACAATGAGCAGTTCTTC. The V gene is TRBV4-3, the J gene TRBJ2-1; D is undetermined. This CDR3 has 15 residues. V shed 0 bases and J shed 4 bases, with 10 bases lying between them. Germline loops: CDR1 LGHNA, CDR2 YSLEER.

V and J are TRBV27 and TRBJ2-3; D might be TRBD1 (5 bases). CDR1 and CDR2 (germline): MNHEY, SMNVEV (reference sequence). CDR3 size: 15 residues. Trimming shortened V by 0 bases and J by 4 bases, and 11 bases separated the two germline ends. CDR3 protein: CASSLSWGRADTQYF. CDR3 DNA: TGTGCCAGCAGTTTATCGTGGGGCCGCGCAGATACGCAGTATTTT.

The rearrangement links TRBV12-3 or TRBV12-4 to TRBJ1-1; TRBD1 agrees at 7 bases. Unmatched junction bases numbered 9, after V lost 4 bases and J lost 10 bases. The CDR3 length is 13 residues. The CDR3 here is CASSSRGEGVAFF. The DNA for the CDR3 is TGTGCCAGCAGTTCCAGGGGGGAGGGTGTAGCTTTCTTT.

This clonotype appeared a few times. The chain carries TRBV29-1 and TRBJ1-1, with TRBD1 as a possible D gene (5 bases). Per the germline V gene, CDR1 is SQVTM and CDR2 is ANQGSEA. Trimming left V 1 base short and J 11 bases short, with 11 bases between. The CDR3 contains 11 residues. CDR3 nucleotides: TGCAGCGTTGAAGTTCAGGGAGGGGCTTTCTTT. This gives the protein CSVEVQGGAFF.

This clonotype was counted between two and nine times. The CDR3 is CATSRDWGRGSQPQHF. The CDR3 nucleotides read TGTGCCACCAGCAGAGATTGGGGGAGAGGTTCGCAGCCCCAGCATTTT. The chain couples TRBV15 to TRBJ1-5, with D possibly being TRBD1 (5 bases). The CDR3 covers 16 residues. Trimming took 0 bases from V and 7 from J, leaving 16 bases between them. The germline gives CDR1 LNHNV, CDR2 YYDKDF (reference sequence).

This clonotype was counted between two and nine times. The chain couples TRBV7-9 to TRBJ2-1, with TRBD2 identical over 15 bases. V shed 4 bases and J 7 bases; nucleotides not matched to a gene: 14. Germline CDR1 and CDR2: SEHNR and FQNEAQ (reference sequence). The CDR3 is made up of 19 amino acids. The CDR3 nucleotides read TGTGCCAGCAGCTCCGGACTAGCGGGGGGGTCCCGATCCGGGAATGAGCAGTTCTTC. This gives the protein CASSSGLAGGSRSGNEQFF.

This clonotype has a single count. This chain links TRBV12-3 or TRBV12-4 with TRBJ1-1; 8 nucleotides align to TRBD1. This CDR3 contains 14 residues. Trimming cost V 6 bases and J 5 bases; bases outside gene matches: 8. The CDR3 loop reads CASRSTGVVTEAFF. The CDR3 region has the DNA TGTGCCAGCAGGTCGACAGGGGTTGTTACTGAAGCTTTCTTT.

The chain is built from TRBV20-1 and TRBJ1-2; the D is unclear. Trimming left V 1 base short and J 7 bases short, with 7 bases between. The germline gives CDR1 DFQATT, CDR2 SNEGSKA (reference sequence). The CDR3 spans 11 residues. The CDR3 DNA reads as TGCAGTGCTAGAGGTATGGGTGGCTACACCTTC. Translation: CSARGMGGYTF.

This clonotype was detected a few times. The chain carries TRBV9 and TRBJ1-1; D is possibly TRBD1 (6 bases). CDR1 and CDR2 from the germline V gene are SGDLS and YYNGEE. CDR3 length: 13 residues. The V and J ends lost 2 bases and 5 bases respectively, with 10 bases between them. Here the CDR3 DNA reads TGTGCCAGCAGCGTTCGAGGGGGAACTGAAGCTTTCTTT. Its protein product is CASSVRGGTEAFF.

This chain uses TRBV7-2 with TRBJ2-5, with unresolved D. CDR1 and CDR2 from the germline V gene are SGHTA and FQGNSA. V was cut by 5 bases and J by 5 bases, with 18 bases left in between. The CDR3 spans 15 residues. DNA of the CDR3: TGTGCCAGCAGCCCCCGGACGGGTGGTGCGGAGACCCAGTACTTC. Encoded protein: CASSPRTGGAETQYF.

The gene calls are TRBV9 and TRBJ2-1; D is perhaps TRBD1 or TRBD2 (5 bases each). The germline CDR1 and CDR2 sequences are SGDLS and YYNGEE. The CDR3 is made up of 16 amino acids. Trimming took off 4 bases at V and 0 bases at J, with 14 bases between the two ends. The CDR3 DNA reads TGTGCCAGCAGCCCATCCGGGACCACCTCCTACAATGAGCAGTTCTTC. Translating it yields CASSPSGTTSYNEQFF. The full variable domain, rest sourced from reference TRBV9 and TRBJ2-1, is DSGVTQTPKHLITATGQRVTLRCSPRSGDLSVYWYQQSLDQGLQFLIQYYNGEERAKGNILERFSAQQFPDLHSELNLSSLELGDSALYFCASSPSGTTSYNEQFFGPGTRLTVL.

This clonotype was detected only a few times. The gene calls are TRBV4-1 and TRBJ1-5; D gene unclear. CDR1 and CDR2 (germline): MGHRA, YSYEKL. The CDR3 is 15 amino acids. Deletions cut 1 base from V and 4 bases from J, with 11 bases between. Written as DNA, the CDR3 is TGCGCCAGCAGCCAAGGCCCATTGGGGAATCAGCCCCAGCATTTT. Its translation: CASSQGPLGNQPQHF.

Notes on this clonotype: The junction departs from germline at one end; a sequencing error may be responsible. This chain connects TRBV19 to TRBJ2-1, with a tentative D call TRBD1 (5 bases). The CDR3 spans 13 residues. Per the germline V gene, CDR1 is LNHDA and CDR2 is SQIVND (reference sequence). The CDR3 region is CVSGDSSYNEQFF. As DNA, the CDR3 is TGTGTCAGTGGAGACAGCTCCTACAATGAGCAGTTCTTC.

CDR3 region: CASSLGGAPRGQHF. Written as DNA, the CDR3 is TGTGCCAGCAGCCTCGGGGGGGCCCCGCGCGGCCAGCATTTT. The V gene is TRBV7-2, the J gene TRBJ1-5; possibly TRBD1 for D (6 bases). Germline CDR1 reads SGHTA; CDR2 reads FQGNSA. The CDR3 extends over 14 amino acids. Trimming pared 5 bases from V and 12 bases from J, leaving 20 bases between.

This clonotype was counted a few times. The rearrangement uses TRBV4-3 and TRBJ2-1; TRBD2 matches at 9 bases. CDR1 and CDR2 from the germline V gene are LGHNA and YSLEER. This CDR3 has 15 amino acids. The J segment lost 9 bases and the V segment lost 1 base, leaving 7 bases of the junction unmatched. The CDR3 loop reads CASSQGAGGSSEQFF. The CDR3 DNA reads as TGCGCCAGCAGCCAAGGAGCGGGGGGTTCATCTGAGCAGTTCTTC.

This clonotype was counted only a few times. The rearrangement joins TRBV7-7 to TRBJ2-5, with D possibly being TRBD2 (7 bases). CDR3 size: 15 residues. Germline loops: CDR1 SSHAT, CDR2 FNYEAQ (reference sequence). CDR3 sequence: CASVLHAGAAETQYF. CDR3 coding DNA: TGTGCTAGCGTTCTCCATGCGGGGGCAGCTGAGACCCAGTACTTC.

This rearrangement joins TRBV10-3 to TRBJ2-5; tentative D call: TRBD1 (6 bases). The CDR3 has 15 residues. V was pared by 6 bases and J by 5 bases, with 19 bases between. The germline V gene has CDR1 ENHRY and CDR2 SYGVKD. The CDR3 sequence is CAISGPQGTTETQYF. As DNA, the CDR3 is TGTGCCATCAGCGGACCACAGGGAACCACCGAGACCCAGTACTTC.

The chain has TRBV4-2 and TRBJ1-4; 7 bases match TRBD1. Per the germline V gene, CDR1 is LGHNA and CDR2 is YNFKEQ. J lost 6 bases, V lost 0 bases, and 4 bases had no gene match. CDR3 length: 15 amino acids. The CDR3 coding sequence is TGTGCCAGCAGCCAAGACCCGACAGGGCATGAAAAACTGTTTTTT. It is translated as CASSQDPTGHEKLFF.

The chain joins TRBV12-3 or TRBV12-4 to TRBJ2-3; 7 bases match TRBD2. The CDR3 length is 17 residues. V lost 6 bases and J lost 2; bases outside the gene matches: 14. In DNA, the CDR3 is TGTGCCAGCAGCCCCGCGGGGGTACCACCCGACACAGATACGCAGTATTTT. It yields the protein CASSPAGVPPDTDTQYF.

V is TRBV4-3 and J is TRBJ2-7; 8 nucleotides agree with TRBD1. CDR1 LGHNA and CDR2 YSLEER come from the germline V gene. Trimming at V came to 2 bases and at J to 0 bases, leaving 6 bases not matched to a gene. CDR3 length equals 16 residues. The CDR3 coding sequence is TGCGCCAGCAGCCAAAGAGAGGGGACAGGCTCCTACGAGCAGTACTTC. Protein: CASSQREGTGSYEQYF.